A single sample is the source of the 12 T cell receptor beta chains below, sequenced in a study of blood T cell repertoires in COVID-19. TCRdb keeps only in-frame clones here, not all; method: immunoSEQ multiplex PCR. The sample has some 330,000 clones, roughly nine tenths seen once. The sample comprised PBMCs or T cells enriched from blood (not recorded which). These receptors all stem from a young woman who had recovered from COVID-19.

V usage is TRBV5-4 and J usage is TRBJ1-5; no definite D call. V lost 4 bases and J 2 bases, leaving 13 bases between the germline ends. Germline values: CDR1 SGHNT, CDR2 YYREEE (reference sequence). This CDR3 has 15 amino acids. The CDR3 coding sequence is TGTGCCAGCAGCGGCCACCCGGGAGGCAATCAGCCCCAGCATTTT. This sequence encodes CASSGHPGGNQPQHF.

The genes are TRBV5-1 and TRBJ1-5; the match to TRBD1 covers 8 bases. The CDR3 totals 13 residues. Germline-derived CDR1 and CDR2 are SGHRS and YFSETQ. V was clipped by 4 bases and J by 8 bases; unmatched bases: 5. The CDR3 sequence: CASSPVTGEPQHF. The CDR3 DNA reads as TGCGCCAGCAGCCCGGTGACAGGGGAGCCCCAGCATTTT.

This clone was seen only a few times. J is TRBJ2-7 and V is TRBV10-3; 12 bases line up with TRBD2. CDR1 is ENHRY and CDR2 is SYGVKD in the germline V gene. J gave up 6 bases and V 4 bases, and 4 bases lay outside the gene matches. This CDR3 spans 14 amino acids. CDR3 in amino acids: CAISGLAGAGEQYF. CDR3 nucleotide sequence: TGTGCCATCAGTGGACTAGCGGGAGCGGGCGAGCAGTACTTC.

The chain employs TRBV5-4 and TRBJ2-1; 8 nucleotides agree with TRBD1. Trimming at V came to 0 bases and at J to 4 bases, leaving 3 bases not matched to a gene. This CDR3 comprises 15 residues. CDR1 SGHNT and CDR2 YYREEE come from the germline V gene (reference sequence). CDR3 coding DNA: TGTGCCAGCAGCTTGGGGGGGACAGGATACAATGAGCAGTTCTTC. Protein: CASSLGGTGYNEQFF.

CDR3 sequence reads: CASGRGHYEAFF. CDR3 sequence (DNA): TGTGCTAGTGGCCGGGGACACTATGAAGCTTTCTTT. The chain employs TRBV12-5 and TRBJ1-1; tentatively, D is TRBD1 (6 bases). CDR3 length equals 12 residues. Germline V gene sequence: CDR1 LGHNT, CDR2 FRNRAP. With 6 bases removed from V and 7 bases from J, the gap between germline ends came to 12 bases.

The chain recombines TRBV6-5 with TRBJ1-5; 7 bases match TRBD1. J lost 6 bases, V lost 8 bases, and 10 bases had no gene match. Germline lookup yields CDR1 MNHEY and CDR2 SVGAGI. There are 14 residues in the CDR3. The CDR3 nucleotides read TGTGCCAGCCGTCAGACAGGGATCATTCAGCCCCAGCATTTT. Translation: CASRQTGIIQPQHF.

The CDR3 region has the DNA TGTGCCAGCAGACGGACTAGCGGGGGGACCTACAATGAGCAGTTCTTC. Translated, it gives CASRRTSGGTYNEQFF. The chain employs TRBV11-2 and TRBJ2-1; 14 positions agree with TRBD2. Germline-derived CDR1 and CDR2 are SGHAT and FQNNGV. The CDR3 consists of 16 residues. J was trimmed by 2 bases and V by 6 bases; bases with no gene match: 3.

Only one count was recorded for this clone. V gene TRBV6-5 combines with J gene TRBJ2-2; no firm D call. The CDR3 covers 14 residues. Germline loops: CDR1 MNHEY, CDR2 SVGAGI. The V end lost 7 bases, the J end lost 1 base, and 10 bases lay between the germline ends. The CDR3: CASTETLNTGELFF. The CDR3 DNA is TGTGCCAGCACAGAGACACTGAACACCGGGGAGCTGTTTTTT.

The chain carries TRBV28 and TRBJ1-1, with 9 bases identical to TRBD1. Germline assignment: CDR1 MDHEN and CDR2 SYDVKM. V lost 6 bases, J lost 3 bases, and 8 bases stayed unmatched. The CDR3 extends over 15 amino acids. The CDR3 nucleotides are TGTGCCAGCAGGGTAACAGGGGGCTTGGACACTGAAGCTTTCTTT. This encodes CASRVTGGLDTEAFF.

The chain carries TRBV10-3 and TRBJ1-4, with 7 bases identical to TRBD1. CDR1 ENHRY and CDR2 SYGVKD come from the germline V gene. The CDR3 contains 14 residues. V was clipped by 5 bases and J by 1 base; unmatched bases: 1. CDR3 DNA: TGTGCCATCAGTACAGGGGAAACTAATGAAAAACTGTTTTTT. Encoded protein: CAISTGETNEKLFF.

CDR3 amino acids: CASSPFTSGRANEQFF. CDR3 DNA: TGTGCCAGCAGCCCCTTCACTAGCGGGAGGGCCAATGAGCAGTTCTTC. The V call is TRBV3-1 (or the pseudogene TRBV3-2), the J call TRBJ2-1; 13 bases map to TRBD2. The trim removed 4 bases at V and 6 bases at J, leaving 6 bases unmatched. Germline V CDR1 and CDR2: LGHDT, YNNKEL (reference sequence). The CDR3 consists of 16 residues.

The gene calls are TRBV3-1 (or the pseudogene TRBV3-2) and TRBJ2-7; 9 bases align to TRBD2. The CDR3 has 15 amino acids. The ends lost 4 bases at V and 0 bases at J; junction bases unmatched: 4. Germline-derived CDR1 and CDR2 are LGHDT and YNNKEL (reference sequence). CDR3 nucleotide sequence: TGTGCCAGCAGCCCGGGACTAGCTACCTCCTACGAGCAGTACTTC. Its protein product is CASSPGLATSYEQYF.